The clone carrying this TCR beta chain was seen a few times. The ends lost 5 bases at V and 3 bases at J; junction bases unmatched: 5. Looked up from germline, CDR1 is MDHEN and CDR2 is SYDVKM. The CDR3 is 14 residues long. TCRdb called the reads again in MiXCR, with one record for every CDR3 protein. The sample has 130,000 or so distinct CDR3 sequences; approximately 5.9% are singletons. The data stem from a study of T cell repertoires in cytomegalovirus infection. Source material: PBMCs. V and J are TRBV28 and TRBJ2-7; 9 nucleotides line up with TRBD1. The receptor's source is a human donor in good health (CMV status not recorded). Some clones in this sample may be carry-over from other donors' samples. The chain's CDR3 is CASSPDRGDYEQYF. The CDR3 DNA reads TGTGCCAGCAGTCCTGACAGGGGGGACTACGAGCAGTACTTC.